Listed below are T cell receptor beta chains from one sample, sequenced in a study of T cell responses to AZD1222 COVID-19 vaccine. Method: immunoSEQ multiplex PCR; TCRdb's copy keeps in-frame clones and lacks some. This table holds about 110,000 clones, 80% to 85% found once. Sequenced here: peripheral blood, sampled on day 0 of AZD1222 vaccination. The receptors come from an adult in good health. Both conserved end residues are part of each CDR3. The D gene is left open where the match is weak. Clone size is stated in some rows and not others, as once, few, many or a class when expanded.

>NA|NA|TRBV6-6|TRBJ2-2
CASSPSANTGELFF
TGTGCCAGCAGTCCCAGTGCGAACACCGGGGAGCTGTTTTTT
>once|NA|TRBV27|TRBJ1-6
CASSLWNRNSPLHF
TGTGCCAGCAGTTTATGGAACAGGAATTCACCCCTCCACTTT
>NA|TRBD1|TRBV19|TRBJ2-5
CASRSPGTGYQETQYF
TGTGCCAGTAGATCACCCGGGACAGGGTATCAAGAGACCCAGTACTTC
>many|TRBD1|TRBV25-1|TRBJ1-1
CASSSGQGNTEAFF
TGTGCCAGCAGTTCGGGACAGGGGAACACTGAAGCTTTCTTT
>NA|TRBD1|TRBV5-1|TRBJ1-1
CASSFRQGDYNTEAFF
TGCGCCAGCAGCTTCAGACAGGGAGATTATAACACTGAAGCTTTCTTT
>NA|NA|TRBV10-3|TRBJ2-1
CATLLSNEQFF
TGTGCCACCCTTCTAAGCAATGAGCAGTTCTTC
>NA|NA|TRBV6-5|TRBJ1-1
CASSYSSGATEAFF
TGTGCCAGCAGTTACTCGTCAGGGGCGACTGAAGCTTTCTTT
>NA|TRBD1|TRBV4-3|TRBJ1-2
CASSQDAGRGREYGYTF
TGCGCCAGCAGCCAAGATGCGGGTAGGGGGCGAGAATATGGCTACACCTTC
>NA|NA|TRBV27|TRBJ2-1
CASSTRLTHYNEQFF
TGTGCCAGCAGTACCAGACTAACCCACTACAATGAGCAGTTCTTC
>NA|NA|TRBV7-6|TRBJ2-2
CASSLLRREGSGGGELFF
TGTGCCAGCAGCTTACTTCGCCGGGAAGGATCTGGTGGCGGGGAGCTGTTTTTT
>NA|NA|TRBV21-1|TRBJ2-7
CASSKVGVYEQYF
TGTGCCAGCAGCAAAGTTGGCGTCTACGAGCAGTACTTC
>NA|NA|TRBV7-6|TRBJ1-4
CASSPLGGGVTTNEKLFF
TGTGCCAGCAGCCCCCTTGGCGGGGGCGTAACAACTAATGAAAAACTGTTTTTT
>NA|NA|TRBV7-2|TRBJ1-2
CASSLAGQGHGYTF
TGTGCCAGCAGTCTAGCGGGGCAGGGGCATGGCTACACCTTC
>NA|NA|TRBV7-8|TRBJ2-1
CASSPGTRGIVTEQFF
TGTGCCAGCAGCCCCGGGACCCGCGGGATAGTTACTGAGCAGTTCTTC
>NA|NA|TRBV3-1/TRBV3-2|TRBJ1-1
CASSQGAGSNTEAFF
TGTGCCAGCAGCCAAGGGGCAGGTTCGAACACTGAAGCTTTCTTT
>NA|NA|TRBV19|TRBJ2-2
CASSHHSSRVRTGELFF
TGTGCCAGTAGCCACCACAGCTCCAGGGTTCGGACCGGGGAGCTGTTTTTT
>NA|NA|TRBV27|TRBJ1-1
CASSSVNTEAFF
TGTGCCAGCAGCTCGGTCAACACTGAAGCTTTCTTT
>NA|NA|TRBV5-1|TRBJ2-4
CASSLGTVAAKNIQYF
TGCGCCAGCAGCTTAGGGACGGTAGCGGCCAAAAACATTCAGTACTTC
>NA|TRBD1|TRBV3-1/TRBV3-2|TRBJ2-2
CASSQGQGALGTGELFF
TGTGCCAGCAGCCAAGGACAGGGGGCCCTCGGGACCGGGGAGCTGTTTTTT
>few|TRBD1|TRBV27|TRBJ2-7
CASSLSTGGLYEQYF
TGTGCCAGCAGTTTATCGACAGGGGGCCTTTACGAGCAGTACTTC
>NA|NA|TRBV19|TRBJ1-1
CASSMGGTEAFF
TGTGCCAGTAGTATGGGTGGCACTGAAGCTTTCTTT
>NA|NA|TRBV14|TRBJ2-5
CASSIFTGLQETQYF
TGTGCCAGCAGCATCTTCACCGGGCTCCAAGAGACCCAGTACTTC
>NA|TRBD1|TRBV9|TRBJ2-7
CASSEGTGETYEQYF
TGTGCCAGCAGCGAGGGGACAGGGGAAACCTACGAGCAGTACTTC
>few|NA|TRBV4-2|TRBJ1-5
CASSPVGPGNQPQHF
TGTGCCAGCAGCCCCGTGGGACCGGGCAATCAGCCCCAGCATTTT
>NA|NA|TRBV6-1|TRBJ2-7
CASSPLQYEQYF
TGTGCCAGCAGTCCCCTCCAATACGAGCAGTACTTC
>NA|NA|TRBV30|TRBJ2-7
CAWSVLSGEQYF
TGTGCCTGGAGTGTACTTAGTGGTGAGCAGTACTTC
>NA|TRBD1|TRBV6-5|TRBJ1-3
CASRPQGAGGNTIYF
TGTGCCAGCAGACCACAGGGGGCCGGAGGAAACACCATATATTTT
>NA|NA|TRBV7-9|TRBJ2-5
CATPVRGGTQYF
TGTGCCACCCCGGTTAGGGGCGGGACCCAGTACTTC
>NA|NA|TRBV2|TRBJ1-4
CASSETAEKLFF
TGTGCCAGCAGTGAAACAGCCGAAAAACTGTTTTTT
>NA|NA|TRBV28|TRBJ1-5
CASSPEARYQHF
TGTGCCAGCAGCCCCGAGGCGAGGTACCAGCATTTT
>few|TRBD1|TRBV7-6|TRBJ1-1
CASSPGGRGLLNTEAFF
TGTGCCAGCAGCCCTGGGGGCAGGGGGCTTTTGAACACTGAAGCTTTCTTT
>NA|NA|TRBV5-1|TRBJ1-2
CASSFQGGADYGYTF
TGCGCCAGCAGCTTCCAAGGGGGGGCGGACTATGGCTACACCTTC